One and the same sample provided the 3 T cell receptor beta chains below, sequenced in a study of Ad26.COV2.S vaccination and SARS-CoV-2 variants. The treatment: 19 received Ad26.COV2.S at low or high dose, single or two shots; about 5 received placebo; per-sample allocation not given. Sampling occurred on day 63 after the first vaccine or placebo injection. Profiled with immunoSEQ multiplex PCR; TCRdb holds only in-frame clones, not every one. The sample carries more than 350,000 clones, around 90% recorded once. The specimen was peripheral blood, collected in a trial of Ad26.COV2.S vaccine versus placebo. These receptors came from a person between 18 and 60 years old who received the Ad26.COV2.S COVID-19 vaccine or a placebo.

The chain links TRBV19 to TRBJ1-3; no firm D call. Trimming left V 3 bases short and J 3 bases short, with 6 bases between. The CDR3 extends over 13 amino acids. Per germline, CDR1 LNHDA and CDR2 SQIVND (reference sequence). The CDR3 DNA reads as TGTGCCAGTAGTATTGGCCTTGGAAACACCATATATTTT. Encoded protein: CASSIGLGNTIYF.

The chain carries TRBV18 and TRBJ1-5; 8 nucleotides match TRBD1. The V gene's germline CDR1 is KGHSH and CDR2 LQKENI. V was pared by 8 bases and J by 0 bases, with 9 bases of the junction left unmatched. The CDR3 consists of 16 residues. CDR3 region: CASTFQGARSNQPQHF. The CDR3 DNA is TGTGCCAGCACCTTCCAGGGGGCCCGTAGCAATCAGCCCCAGCATTTT.

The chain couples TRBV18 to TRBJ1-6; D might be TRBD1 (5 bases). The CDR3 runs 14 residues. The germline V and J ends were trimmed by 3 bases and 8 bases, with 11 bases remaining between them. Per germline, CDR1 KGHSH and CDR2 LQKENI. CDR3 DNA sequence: TGTGCCAGCTCACCCCGGGACGGGGATTCACCCCTCCACTTT. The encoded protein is CASSPRDGDSPLHF. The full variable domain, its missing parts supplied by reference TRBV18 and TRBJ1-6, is NAGVMQNPRHLVRRRGQEARLRCSPMKGHSHVYWYRQLPEEGLKFMVYLQKENIIDESGMPKERFSAEFPKEGPSILRIQQVVRGDSAAYFCASSPRDGDSPLHFGNGTRLTVT.